This T cell receptor beta chain was recorded in a study of immune cell composition in non-small cell lung cancer (dated by TCRdb to about 2017). Describing the broader study: Histologic subtype was assigned using H&E plus p63, CK5, Napsin A and TTF-1 immunohistochemistry, mainly lung adenocarcinoma or squamous cell carcinoma. Adaptive Biotechnologies TCR-beta sequencing was carried out on a few dozen paired NSCLC tumour and non-adjacent lung specimens, as well as on around 25 tumour-only specimens. Several tumour specimens that had TCR-beta data belonged to rare histological subtypes and were left out of the subtype comparisons. Supplementary cohort #1, 10 lung adenocarcinoma cases, had paired tumour/lung TCR-beta sequencing and TIL populations generated to assess tumour reactivity.

The germline V gene yields MNHNS for CDR1 and SASEGT for CDR2. The CDR3 goes from the cysteine to the phenylalanine over 14 residues. CDR3 DNA is the only sequence kept; it has 42 bases, read in frame from the first base. Trimming accounts for 6 bases at V and 2 bases at J, while the number of junction bases matched to no gene is 6. Non-adjacent lung tissue from the same patient, taken as far from the tumour as possible and at least 3 cm away, was used for the normal lung samples. From frozen aliquots of unsorted single-cell suspensions, genomic DNA was isolated using the QIAamp DNA kit. Tissues were received within 2 hours of resection and processed immediately into single-cell suspensions. Tissue was broken up mechanically, digested enzymatically with DNase I, collagenase I and hyaluronidase for 30 minutes at 37 degrees C, and then filtered and RBC-lysed. A two-step multiplex PCR was used to amplify TCR-beta CDR3 regions from genomic DNA, and Illumina-compatible adaptors were added in the second step. TCR-beta immunosequencing was carried out on an Illumina platform through the commercial immunoSEQ service. The source study handled its data this way. Repertoires were described by productive clonality and by Top 10 Clones, which is the percentage of T-cell templates coming from the ten most frequent sequences. Values of productive clonality ranged from 0 to 1, with a monoclonal population indicated by a value of 1. Tumour-associated clones were defined as sequences comprising at least 0.1% of tumour T-cell templates but absent from matched non-adjacent lung, identified via log10 scatter plots. Student's t-tests were used for two-group comparisons, ANOVA was used for stages, and linear regression was used for relationships, with analyses conducted in GraphPad Prism7 and R. Imported from immuneACCESS, the table was reduced by TCRdb to in-frame sequences with V and J called. These copies leave out some clones; in studies compared against another copy, an unresolved V gene accounts for under half, and the cause of the remainder is not known. That table gives V, J and clone size, and the DNA gave D and trimming. This sample lists some 7,000 clones; 80% to 90% were detected once. Clones ranked in the top ten supply 9% to 15% of the sample.

With regard to this clone: Its specific antigen is unknown. Per-base qualities were not stored, and no clone one base away is much larger.

Broader findings and caveats from the paper: Across 10 or so adenocarcinoma cases, the maximal tumour-associated clone frequency showed a strong correlation with TIL tumour reactivity, but overall clonality showed no such correlation. Only nine to eleven cases were included in the reactivity cohort, and sequence sharing between tumour-reactive clones and the dominant in vivo tumour-associated clones was not shown. Tumour-associated clones >0.5% occurred in nearly half of NSCLC cases: approximately 33% of adenocarcinomas versus 75% of squamous carcinomas. No significant correlation was found between smoking pack-years and tumour TCR-beta clonality.

The chain links TRBV6-1 with TRBJ2-7, with TRBD1 matching 8 junction bases. The sequence was collected from a human donor with non-small cell lung cancer. The specimen was non-adjacent lung tissue. CDR3 loop: CASSPGQATYEQYF. The nucleotide sequence is TGTGCCAGCAGCCCGGGACAGGCTACCTACGAGCAGTACTTC.